This T cell receptor (beta chain) was sequenced during a study of blood T cell repertoires in COVID-19. TCRdb's table, derived via immunoSEQ multiplex PCR, lists solely in-frame clones and lacks some. The sample lists around 200,000 clones, more than 70% occurring once. Germline CDR1 SEHNR, CDR2 FQNEAQ (reference sequence). This CDR3 spans 16 amino acids. Trimming cost V 4 bases and J 0 bases, with 14 bases left between them. This clonotype was obtained from a man aged 18 to 30 with active or convalescent COVID-19. The sequenced sample was peripheral blood. This chain connects TRBV7-9 to TRBJ2-3, with D possibly matching TRBD2 (6 bases). CDR3 protein: CASSWRGGTSTDTQYF. CDR3 DNA sequence: TGTGCCAGCAGCTGGCGCGGAGGGACTAGCACAGATACGCAGTATTTT.